Below are 24 T cell receptor beta chains sequenced from a single sample in a study of T cells after yellow fever vaccination. In TCRdb, the 5' RACE reads were re-called with MiXCR into one record per CDR3 protein. The sample has more than 350,000 distinct CDR3 sequences; approximately 10% are singletons. The material was PBMCs, obtained on the day of the first yellow fever vaccination. The receptor set was obtained from a man between 18 and 35 years old who received the YFV17D yellow fever vaccine.

The V gene is TRBV5-4, the J gene TRBJ2-3, with D maybe TRBD2 (6 bases). CDR3 length equals 13 residues. V lost 0 bases, J lost 4 bases, and 6 bases lay in between. Germline lookup yields CDR1 SGHNT and CDR2 YYREEE (reference sequence). CDR3 amino acids: CASSLASADTQYF. The CDR3 DNA reads as TGTGCCAGCAGCTTGGCTAGCGCAGATACGCAGTATTTT.

This clonotype was seen more than once but under ten times. The J gene is TRBJ1-3, the V gene TRBV7-2; D unclear. Germline CDR1 SGHTA, CDR2 FQGNSA. The CDR3 has 12 residues. V was trimmed by 6 bases and J by 3 bases, leaving 6 bases between them. CDR3 in amino acids: CASRAVGNTIYF. CDR3 DNA sequence: TGTGCCAGCAGGGCAGTTGGAAACACCATATATTTT.

This clonotype showed up many times. For the CDR3, the DNA is TGTGCCAGCGGTCTAGCGGGGGGCTCCTACGAGCAGTACTTC. Its protein product is CASGLAGGSYEQYF. The chain combines TRBV27 with TRBJ2-7; 11 positions match TRBD2. The CDR3 is 14 residues long. V trimming: 8 bases; J trimming: 0 bases; junction bases outside the gene matches: 3. Per germline, CDR1 MNHEY and CDR2 SMNVEV (reference sequence).

V is TRBV5-4 and J is TRBJ1-1, with D perhaps TRBD1 (6 bases). The CDR3 sequence is 14 residues long. Trimming removed 4 bases from V and 3 bases from J, with 13 bases in between. Germline V gene lookup returns CDR1 SGHNT and CDR2 YYREEE (reference sequence). CDR3 nucleotide sequence: TGTGCCAGCAGCCCTGGGACAAAATACACTGAAGCTTTCTTT. Translating it yields CASSPGTKYTEAFF.

This clonotype was detected a few times. The chain recombines TRBV9 with TRBJ2-2; TRBD2 is a possible D gene (6 bases). Germline V lookup: CDR1 SGDLS, CDR2 YYNGEE. The germline V and J ends were trimmed by 0 bases and 3 bases, with 15 bases remaining between them. This CDR3 has 17 amino acids. CDR3 sequence reads: CASSVGPAGGDTGELFF. The CDR3 DNA is TGTGCCAGCAGCGTAGGCCCCGCCGGAGGGGACACCGGGGAGCTGTTTTTT.

This clonotype was detected a few times. The rearrangement uses TRBV12-3 or TRBV12-4 and TRBJ1-1; D is ambiguous. This CDR3 has 16 residues. The V gene lost 5 bases and the J gene lost 4 bases, with 20 bases spanning the gap. CDR3 nucleotide sequence: TGTGCCAGCAGTCCCTTAGGTAACGGTAAGGGCACTGAAGCTTTCTTT. As protein: CASSPLGNGKGTEAFF.

The chain uses TRBV19 and TRBJ1-2, with 7 bases identical to TRBD1. There are 14 residues in the CDR3. J gave up 8 bases and V 3 bases, and 9 bases lay outside the gene matches. Germline CDR1 is LNHDA and CDR2 is SQIVND (reference sequence). The CDR3 protein is CASSMDRRNPGYTF. The CDR3 nucleotides are TGTGCCAGTAGTATGGACAGGAGGAATCCGGGCTACACCTTC. Using reference TRBV19 and TRBJ1-2 for the parts outside the CDR3, the full variable domain is DGGITQSPKYLFRKEGQNVTLSCEQNLNHDAMYWYRQDPGQGLRLIYYSQIVNDFQKGDIAEGYSVSREKKESFPLTVTSAQKNPTAFYLCASSMDRRNPGYTFGSGTRLTVV.

The chain links TRBV14 to TRBJ2-1, with TRBD2 matching over 8 bases. J lost 4 bases, V lost 5 bases, and 10 bases had no gene match. The CDR3 totals 16 residues. Germline CDR1 SGHDN, CDR2 FVKESK. The CDR3 coding sequence is TGTGCCAGCAGCGATATAGCGGGGCCAGCTTACAATGAGCAGTTCTTC. Residues: CASSDIAGPAYNEQFF.

In its sample, this clonotype was seen many times. The chain joins TRBV7-2 to TRBJ2-7; no clear D gene. Germline values: CDR1 SGHTA, CDR2 FQGNSA. CDR3 length equals 12 residues. Trimming cost V 4 bases and J 3 bases, with 7 bases left between them. The CDR3 region is CASSWRDYEQYF. In nucleotides, the CDR3 is TGTGCCAGCAGCTGGCGAGACTACGAGCAGTACTTC.

The genes are TRBV4-1 and TRBJ2-7; D unclear. CDR1 is MGHRA and CDR2 is YSYEKL in the germline V gene. Trimming took 4 bases from V and 4 from J, leaving 11 bases between them. The CDR3 is 13 residues long. CDR3 sequence: CASSPSPEYEQYF. The CDR3 nucleotides read TGCGCCAGCAGCCCTAGTCCAGAATACGAGCAGTACTTC.

The rearrangement joins TRBV4-1 to TRBJ1-2; D is uncertain. The V end lost 1 base, the J end lost 8 bases, and 11 bases lay between the germline ends. CDR1 and CDR2 (germline): MGHRA, YSYEKL. The CDR3 has 13 residues. The DNA for the CDR3 is TGCGCCAGCAGCCAAGCGCTACATCAAGGCTACACCTTC. Translation gives CASSQALHQGYTF.

CDR3 sequence reads: CSAMPGTGVVKQYF. The CDR3 DNA follows: TGCAGTGCAATGCCGGGGACAGGGGTTGTCAAGCAGTACTTC. The chain links TRBV20-1 to TRBJ2-7; 10 nucleotides line up with TRBD1. The CDR3 contains 14 residues. The germline V gene encodes CDR1 DFQATT and CDR2 SNEGSKA (reference sequence). The J segment lost 8 bases and the V segment lost 6 bases, leaving 13 bases of the junction unmatched.

This clonotype has just a few counts. V is TRBV4-2 and J is TRBJ1-2; D might be TRBD1 (5 bases). Per the germline V gene, CDR1 is LGHNA and CDR2 is YNFKEQ. Deletions cut 0 bases from V and 4 bases from J, with 12 bases between. The CDR3 is 15 residues long. The CDR3 reads CASSQESPGTYGYTF. In nucleotides, the CDR3 is TGTGCCAGCAGCCAAGAGAGCCCAGGGACCTATGGCTACACCTTC.

J is TRBJ2-1 and V is TRBV29-1; 9 bases agree with TRBD2. J lost 0 bases, V lost 4 bases, and 10 bases had no gene match. CDR3 length: 17 amino acids. Germline assignment: CDR1 SQVTM and CDR2 ANQGSEA. The CDR3, as DNA: TGCAGCGTTGCTCGGACTAGCGACCGGCGCTCCTACAATGAGCAGTTCTTC. Protein sequence: CSVARTSDRRSYNEQFF.

There are many counts of this clonotype. The chain employs TRBV12-3 or TRBV12-4 and TRBJ2-3, with 9 bases lining up with TRBD1. Trimming removed 8 bases from V and 5 bases from J; junction bases left unmatched: 5. The CDR3 is 13 residues long. The CDR3 is CASWDRVKDTQYF. The CDR3 nucleotides are TGTGCCAGCTGGGACAGGGTTAAAGATACGCAGTATTTT.

This clonotype came up a few times. The chain has TRBV12-3 or TRBV12-4 and TRBJ2-2; 8 nucleotides line up with TRBD2. The CDR3 consists of 15 residues. The J segment lost 6 bases and the V segment lost 5 bases, leaving 8 bases of the junction unmatched. CDR3 DNA sequence: TGTGCCAGCAGTCCCGGGAGGGAAAACCCCGGGGAGCTGTTTTTT. Protein sequence: CASSPGRENPGELFF.

This clonotype was counted between two and nine times. V gene TRBV29-1 combines with J gene TRBJ2-3; the match to TRBD2 covers 10 bases. Losses at the gene ends were 3 bases for V and 1 base for J; bases not matched to a gene: 13. CDR1 is SQVTM and CDR2 is ANQGSEA in the germline V gene. The CDR3 runs to 18 residues. For the CDR3, the DNA is TGCAGCGTTGACGGGCTAGCGGGGGTGACAACCCGCACAGATACGCAGTATTTT. Residues: CSVDGLAGVTTRTDTQYF.

This clonotype was observed a few times. The chain couples TRBV27 to TRBJ1-1; 9 bases match TRBD1. V dropped 6 bases and J dropped 6; count of bases not matched to a gene: 8. The CDR3 spans 14 residues. From germline, CDR1 is MNHEY and CDR2 SMNVEV (reference sequence). The DNA for the CDR3 is TGTGCCAGCAGCCCTCCGGGACAGGGTTCTGAAGCTTTCTTT. It specifies CASSPPGQGSEAFF.

This chain connects TRBV6-5 to TRBJ2-1; a possible D gene is TRBD2 (7 bases). The germline V gene has CDR1 MNHEY and CDR2 SVGAGI. The CDR3 loop spans 15 amino acids. Trimming stripped 7 bases from V and 6 bases from J, with 19 bases between. CDR3 coding DNA: TGTGCCAGCACTTTTGGGGGGGGCAACGGCAATGAGCAGTTCTTC. It yields the protein CASTFGGGNGNEQFF.

This clonotype was counted between two and nine times. The chain is built from TRBV20-1 and TRBJ1-6; D may be TRBD1 (6 bases). Germline lookup yields CDR1 DFQATT and CDR2 SNEGSKA (reference sequence). The CDR3 sequence is 18 residues long. Between the trimmed V and J ends, which lost 0 bases and 3 bases, there was a span of 18 bases. The CDR3 coding sequence is TGCAGTGCTAGAGATCGGGGGGCTGCTCGTCTCTATAATTCACCCCTCCACTTT. It specifies CSARDRGAARLYNSPLHF.

This sequence joins TRBV19 and TRBJ2-3; D call uncertain. Trimming pared 3 bases from V and 4 bases from J, leaving 11 bases between. Germline V gene lookup returns CDR1 LNHDA and CDR2 SQIVND (reference sequence). The CDR3 runs to 14 residues. Written as DNA, the CDR3 is TGTGCCAGTAGTATCCGGGTGTCCGCAGATACGCAGTATTTT. Protein: CASSIRVSADTQYF.

The gene calls are TRBV6-1 and TRBJ1-6, with a weak D call TRBD1 (6 bases). The V gene's germline CDR1 is MNHNS and CDR2 SASEGT. This CDR3 is built from 14 residues. The V end was cut by 7 bases, the J end by 2 bases, with 9 bases between. The CDR3 DNA reads as TGTGCCAGCACTCGGACAGCCTATAATTCACCCCTCCACTTT. Amino acids: CASTRTAYNSPLHF.

This clonotype was seen only a few times. V gene TRBV2 combines with J gene TRBJ2-7, with 9 nucleotides matching TRBD1. The CDR3 is made up of 12 amino acids. Per the germline V gene, CDR1 is SNHLY and CDR2 is FYNNEI. V shed 10 bases, J shed 5 bases, and the junction held 6 bases outside the gene matches. CDR3 amino acids: CAKRTGANEQYF. CDR3 nucleotide sequence: TGTGCCAAACGGACAGGGGCTAACGAGCAGTACTTC.

This clonotype was counted a few times. The V gene is TRBV7-2, the J gene TRBJ2-3; D gene uncertain. Trimming left V 3 bases short and J 2 bases short, with 9 bases between. Germline loops: CDR1 SGHTA, CDR2 FQGNSA. This CDR3 is 14 amino acids long. For the CDR3, the DNA is TGTGCCAGCAGCTTTGGTTCCCTCACAGATACGCAGTATTTT. Translated, it gives CASSFGSLTDTQYF.